The 21 T cell receptor beta chains listed next were all sequenced from one sample in a study of T-cell memory formation after mild COVID-19. A single record per CDR3 protein comes from TCRdb applying MiXCR to the 5' RACE reads. The sample has about 440,000 distinct CDR3 sequences, 20% seen once. Sequencing used PBMCs or a T cell subset sorted from them (not recorded which). The source of these receptors is an adult woman who had mild COVID-19 (a few samples of this study predate the infection). Cell type and time point are not known.

This clonotype has just a few counts. Here the CDR3 DNA reads TGCGCCAGCAGACCCTGGGGGAATACAGATACGCAGTATTTT. Its protein is CASRPWGNTDTQYF. This chain joins TRBV5-1 and TRBJ2-3, with D perhaps given as TRBD1 or TRBD2 (5 bases each). V was clipped by 5 bases and J by 3 bases, with 13 bases between them. The CDR3 spans 14 residues. Germline V CDR1 and CDR2: SGHRS, YFSETQ.

This clonotype was observed a few times. J is TRBJ2-5 and V is TRBV5-1, with D tentatively TRBD1 or TRBD2 (7 bases each). The CDR3 is 16 residues long. V lost 4 bases and J lost 4, with 20 bases in between. Germline V gene sequence: CDR1 SGHRS, CDR2 YFSETQ. The CDR3 sequence: CASSPQGGLNIETQYF. In nucleotides, the CDR3 is TGCGCCAGCAGCCCTCAGGGGGGGCTAAATATAGAGACCCAGTACTTC.

The CDR3 region has the DNA TGTGCCAGCAGCTTAGCGGCACAGGACTATGGCTACACCTTC. Translated: CASSLAAQDYGYTF. The V and J genes are TRBV7-9 and TRBJ1-2; a weak D match, TRBD1 (5 bases). Trimming left V 0 bases short and J 3 bases short, with 8 bases between. CDR1 is SEHNR and CDR2 is FQNEAQ in the germline V gene (reference sequence). The CDR3 length is 14 residues.

The chain links TRBV6-5 to TRBJ2-5; unclear D gene. CDR1 is MNHEY and CDR2 is SVGAGI in the germline V gene. The CDR3 extends over 16 amino acids. V dropped 7 bases and J dropped 5 bases, with 23 bases sitting between them. CDR3 amino acids: CASTPLGFERAETQYF. The DNA for the CDR3 is TGTGCCAGCACTCCCTTGGGGTTCGAACGCGCGGAGACCCAGTACTTC.

This rearrangement joins TRBV20-1 to TRBJ2-1; 13 positions match TRBD2. This CDR3 has 13 amino acids. The J segment lost 9 bases and the V segment lost 1 base, leaving 0 bases of the junction unmatched. In germline, CDR1 is DFQATT, CDR2 SNEGSKA (reference sequence). The CDR3: CSARGLAGGEQFF. The CDR3 DNA reads TGCAGTGCTAGAGGACTAGCGGGGGGTGAGCAGTTCTTC.

This clonotype was seen more than once but under ten times. This sequence joins TRBV15 and TRBJ2-2, with TRBD1 identical over 10 bases. Looked up from germline, CDR1 is LNHNV and CDR2 is YYDKDF (reference sequence). V shed 1 base, J shed 4 bases, and the junction held 6 bases outside the gene matches. CDR3 length equals 17 residues. As DNA, the CDR3 is TGTGCCACCAGCAGAGGCGGGACAGGGGCCATCACCGGGGAGCTGTTTTTT. Its protein product is CATSRGGTGAITGELFF.

This clonotype was counted many times. The rearrangement links TRBV6-5 to TRBJ2-5, with D unclear. Trimming pared 0 bases from V and 4 bases from J, leaving 3 bases between. This CDR3 is built from 12 residues. From germline, CDR1 is MNHEY and CDR2 SVGAGI. The CDR3 region has the DNA TGTGCCAGCAGTTACTCGGGAGAGACCCAGTACTTC. Its protein product is CASSYSGETQYF.

This clonotype was seen more than once but under ten times. CDR3 DNA sequence: TGCTCCATGAGGGCGGACACAGATACGCAGTATTTT. Amino acids: CSMRADTDTQYF. The chain employs TRBV29-1 and TRBJ2-3; a weak D match, TRBD2 (5 bases). Germline assignment: CDR1 SQVTM and CDR2 ANQGSEA. The CDR3 is 12 amino acids.

The genes are TRBV29-1 and TRBJ2-1; 8 positions agree with TRBD1. J was trimmed by 4 bases and V by 2 bases; bases with no gene match: 16. CDR1 SQVTM and CDR2 ANQGSEA come from the germline V gene. The CDR3 runs to 18 residues. The CDR3 is CSVEWSDRGILIYNEQFF. For the CDR3, the DNA is TGCAGCGTTGAATGGTCCGACAGGGGAATTCTAATTTACAATGAGCAGTTCTTC.

The rearrangement uses TRBV7-2 and TRBJ1-2, with a weak D call TRBD1 (5 bases). The V gene lost 3 bases and the J gene lost 3 bases, with 8 bases spanning the gap. CDR1 is SGHTA, CDR2 FQGNSA, per germline. The CDR3 covers 13 residues. CDR3: CASSFPGDYGYTF. The DNA for the CDR3 is TGTGCCAGCAGCTTCCCGGGGGACTATGGCTACACCTTC.

The chain links TRBV7-3 to TRBJ2-1, with 7 bases matching TRBD2. The V and J ends lost 5 bases and 6 bases, in that order; junction bases with no gene match: 7. The CDR3 contains 14 residues. Germline V gene sequence: CDR1 SGHTA, CDR2 FQGTGA. For the CDR3, the DNA is TGTGCCAGCAGCGGGGGGGGTAAGGGCAATGAGCAGTTCTTC. It is translated as CASSGGGKGNEQFF.

This clonotype was seen a handful of times. This chain connects TRBV20-1 to TRBJ2-5; D unresolved. CDR1 is DFQATT, CDR2 SNEGSKA, per germline (reference sequence). This CDR3 comprises 16 residues. V shed 2 bases and J shed 5 bases, with 21 bases lying between them. As DNA, the CDR3 is TGCAGTGCTAGACTCCTTGTTAAAGCTAGTGGGGAGACCCAGTACTTC. Its protein product is CSARLLVKASGETQYF.

Only one count was recorded for this clonotype. The gene calls are TRBV7-9 and TRBJ2-7, with D perhaps matching TRBD2 (6 bases). This CDR3 contains 14 residues. CDR1 and CDR2 (germline): SEHNR, FQNEAQ (reference sequence). V lost 11 bases to trimming and J lost 1 base, with 18 bases between them. CDR3 nucleotides: TGTGCCTCTATAATTGCGGGGTCTTCCTACGAGCAGTACTTC. It yields the protein CASIIAGSSYEQYF.

This clonotype was seen a few times. V is TRBV7-2 and J is TRBJ1-4; no reliable D call. With 2 bases removed from V and 0 bases from J, the gap between germline ends came to 4 bases. CDR1 is SGHTA, CDR2 FQGNSA, per germline. This CDR3 has 14 amino acids. The DNA of the CDR3 is TGTGCCAGCAGCTTACAACCAACTAATGAAAAACTGTTTTTT. Translated: CASSLQPTNEKLFF.

The V call is TRBV20-1, the J call TRBJ2-1; D is unclear. The germline V gene has CDR1 DFQATT and CDR2 SNEGSKA (reference sequence). V was clipped by 7 bases and J by 7 bases, with 5 bases between them. This CDR3 comprises 9 residues. CDR3 residues: CSVDNEQFF. CDR3 nucleotides: TGCAGTGTTGATAATGAGCAGTTCTTC.

This clonotype occurred a few times. The chain uses TRBV18 and TRBJ2-1; D uncertain. The CDR3 has 12 amino acids. Germline CDR1 is KGHSH and CDR2 is LQKENI. Between the trimmed V and J ends, which lost 6 bases and 5 bases, there was a span of 8 bases. The CDR3 here is CASSGPDNEQFF. The DNA for the CDR3 is TGTGCCAGCTCCGGACCCGACAATGAGCAGTTCTTC.

A few counts support this clonotype. The gene calls are TRBV3-1 and TRBJ2-7; 7 nucleotides agree with TRBD1. The CDR3 contains 14 residues. J was trimmed by 6 bases and V by 4 bases; bases with no gene match: 9. The germline V gene has CDR1 LGHDT and CDR2 YNNKEL (reference sequence). CDR3 loop: CASSPGTVHGEQYF. CDR3 nucleotides: TGTGCCAGCAGCCCCGGGACAGTTCATGGCGAGCAGTACTTC.

The chain joins TRBV19 to TRBJ1-1, with D hard to call. This CDR3 is 13 amino acids long. In germline, CDR1 is LNHDA, CDR2 SQIVND (reference sequence). With 7 bases removed from V and 4 bases from J, the gap between germline ends came to 13 bases. This CDR3 reads CASTSGWSTEAFF. Here the CDR3 DNA reads TGTGCCAGTACCTCCGGTTGGTCCACTGAAGCTTTCTTT.

The CDR3 region is CASSLRAGYPYEQYF. In DNA, the CDR3 is TGTGCCAGCAGTTTGCGGGCAGGGTACCCCTACGAGCAGTACTTC. This chain links TRBV12-3 or TRBV12-4 with TRBJ2-7, with D perhaps assigned TRBD1 or TRBD2 (5 bases each). The CDR3 has 15 residues. V was pared by 3 bases and J by 2 bases, with 14 bases between.

This clonotype was counted a few times. This chain joins TRBV6-5 and TRBJ2-7; D uncertain. Germline lookup yields CDR1 MNHEY and CDR2 SVGAGI. V lost 5 bases to trimming and J lost 0 bases, with 8 bases between them. This CDR3 is 13 amino acids long. CDR3 sequence reads: CASSPSPSYEQYF. The CDR3 region has the DNA TGTGCCAGCAGTCCTTCTCCCTCCTACGAGCAGTACTTC.

This clonotype was picked up a small number of times. The chain uses TRBV4-3 and TRBJ2-1; 12 positions match TRBD2. The germline gives CDR1 LGHNA, CDR2 YSLEER. The CDR3 sequence is 17 residues long. Germline trimming cut 0 bases from V and 7 bases from J; bases unmatched to any gene: 7. The CDR3 sequence: CASSQDRALAGGNEQFF. In nucleotides, the CDR3 is TGCGCCAGCAGCCAAGATAGGGCCCTAGCGGGAGGGAATGAGCAGTTCTTC.